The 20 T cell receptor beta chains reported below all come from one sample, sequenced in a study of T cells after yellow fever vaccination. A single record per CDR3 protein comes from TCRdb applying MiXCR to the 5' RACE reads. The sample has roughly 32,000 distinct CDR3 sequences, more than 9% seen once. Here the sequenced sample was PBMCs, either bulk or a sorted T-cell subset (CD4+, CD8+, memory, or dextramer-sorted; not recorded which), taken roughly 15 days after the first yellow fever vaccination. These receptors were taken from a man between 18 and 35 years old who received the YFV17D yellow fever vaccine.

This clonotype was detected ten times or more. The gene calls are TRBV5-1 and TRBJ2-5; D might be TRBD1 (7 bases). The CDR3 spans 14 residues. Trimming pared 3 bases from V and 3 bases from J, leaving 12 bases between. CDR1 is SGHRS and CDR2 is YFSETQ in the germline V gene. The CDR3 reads CASSSGGTEETQYF. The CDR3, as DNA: TGCGCCAGCAGCTCTGGGGGGACAGAAGAGACCCAGTACTTC. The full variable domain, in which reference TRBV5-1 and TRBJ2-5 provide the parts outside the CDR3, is KAGVTQTPRYLIKTRGQQVTLSCSPISGHRSVSWYQQTPGQGLQFLFEYFSETQRNKGNFPGRFSGRQFSNSRSEMNVSTLELGDSALYLCASSSGGTEETQYFGPGTRLLVL.

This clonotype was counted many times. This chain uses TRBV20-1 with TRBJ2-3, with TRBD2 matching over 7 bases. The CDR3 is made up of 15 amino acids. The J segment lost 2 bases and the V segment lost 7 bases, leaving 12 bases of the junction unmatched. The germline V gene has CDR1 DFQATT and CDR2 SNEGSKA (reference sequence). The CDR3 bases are TGCAGTGTCGAATACGGCGGGAGTTTCACAGATACGCAGTATTTT. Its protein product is CSVEYGGSFTDTQYF.

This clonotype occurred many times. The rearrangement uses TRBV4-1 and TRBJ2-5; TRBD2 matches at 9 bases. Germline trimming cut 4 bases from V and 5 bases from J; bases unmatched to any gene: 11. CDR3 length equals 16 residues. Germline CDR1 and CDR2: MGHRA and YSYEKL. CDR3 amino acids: CASSPGGRGGLETQYF. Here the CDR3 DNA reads TGCGCCAGCAGCCCTGGGGGGCGGGGGGGCTTGGAGACCCAGTACTTC.

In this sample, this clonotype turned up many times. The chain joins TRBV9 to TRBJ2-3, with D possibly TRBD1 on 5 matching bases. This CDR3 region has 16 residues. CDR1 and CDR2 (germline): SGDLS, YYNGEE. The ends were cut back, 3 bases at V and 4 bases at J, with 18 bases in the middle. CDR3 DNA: TGTGCCAGCAGCGGGATTGGGGCTGGAATTTCAGATACGCAGTATTTT. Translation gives CASSGIGAGISDTQYF.

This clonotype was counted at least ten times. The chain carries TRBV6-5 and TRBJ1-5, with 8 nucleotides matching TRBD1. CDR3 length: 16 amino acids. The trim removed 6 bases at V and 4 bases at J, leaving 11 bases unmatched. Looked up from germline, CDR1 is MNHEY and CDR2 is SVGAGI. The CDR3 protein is CASSRHRDRRNQPQHF. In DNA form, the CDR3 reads TGTGCCAGCAGCCGACACCGGGACAGGAGAAATCAGCCCCAGCATTTT.

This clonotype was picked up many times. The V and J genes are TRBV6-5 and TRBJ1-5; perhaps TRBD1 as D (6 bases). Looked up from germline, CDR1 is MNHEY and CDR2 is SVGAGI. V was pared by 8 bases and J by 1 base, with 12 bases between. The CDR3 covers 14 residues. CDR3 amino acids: CASGSTGSNQPQHF. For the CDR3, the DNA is TGTGCCAGCGGCTCAACAGGGAGCAATCAGCCCCAGCATTTT.

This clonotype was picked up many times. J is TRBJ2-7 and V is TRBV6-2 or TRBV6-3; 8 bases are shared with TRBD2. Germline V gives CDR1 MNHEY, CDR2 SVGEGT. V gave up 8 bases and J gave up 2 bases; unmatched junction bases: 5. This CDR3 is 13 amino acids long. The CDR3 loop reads CASLPGLAYEQYF. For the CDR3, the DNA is TGTGCCAGCTTACCGGGACTAGCCTACGAGCAGTACTTC.

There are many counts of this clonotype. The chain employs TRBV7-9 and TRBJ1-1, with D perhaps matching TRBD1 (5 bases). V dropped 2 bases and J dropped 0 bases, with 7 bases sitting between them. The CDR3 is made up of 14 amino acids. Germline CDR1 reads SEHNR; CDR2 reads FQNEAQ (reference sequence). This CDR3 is CASSLWGMNTEAFF. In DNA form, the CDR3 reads TGTGCCAGCAGCTTATGGGGGATGAACACTGAAGCTTTCTTT. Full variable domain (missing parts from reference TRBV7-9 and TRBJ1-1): DTGVSQNPRHKITKRGQNVTFRCDPISEHNRLYWYRQTLGQGPEFLTYFQNEAQLEKSRLLSDRFSAERPKGSFSTLEIQRTEQGDSAMYLCASSLWGMNTEAFFGQGTRLTVV.

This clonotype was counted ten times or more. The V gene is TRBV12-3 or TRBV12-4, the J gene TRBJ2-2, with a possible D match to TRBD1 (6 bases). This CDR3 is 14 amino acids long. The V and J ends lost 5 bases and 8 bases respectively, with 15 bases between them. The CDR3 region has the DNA TGTGCCAGCAGTCCCCGGACAGCCGAGGGGGAGCTGTTTTTT. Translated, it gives CASSPRTAEGELFF.

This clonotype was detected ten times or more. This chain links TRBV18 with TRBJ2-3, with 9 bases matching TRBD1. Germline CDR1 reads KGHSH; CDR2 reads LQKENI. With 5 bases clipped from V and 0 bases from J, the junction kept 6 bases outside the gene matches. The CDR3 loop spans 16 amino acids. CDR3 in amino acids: CASSNRGPTSTDTQYF. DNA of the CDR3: TGTGCCAGCTCAAACAGGGGGCCGACTAGCACAGATACGCAGTATTTT.

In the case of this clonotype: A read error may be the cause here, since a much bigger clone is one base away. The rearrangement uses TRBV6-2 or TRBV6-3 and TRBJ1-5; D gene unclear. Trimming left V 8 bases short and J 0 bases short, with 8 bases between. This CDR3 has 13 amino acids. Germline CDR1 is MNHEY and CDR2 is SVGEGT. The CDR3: CASATSSNQPQHF. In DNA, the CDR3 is TGTGCCAGCGCAACGTCTAGCAATCAGCCCCAGCATTTT.

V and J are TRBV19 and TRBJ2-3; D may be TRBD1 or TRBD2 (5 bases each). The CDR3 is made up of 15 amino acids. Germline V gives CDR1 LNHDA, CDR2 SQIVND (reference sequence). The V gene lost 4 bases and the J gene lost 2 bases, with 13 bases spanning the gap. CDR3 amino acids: CASSTRDRDTDTQYF. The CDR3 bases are TGTGCCAGTAGTACCAGGGACCGAGACACAGATACGCAGTATTTT.

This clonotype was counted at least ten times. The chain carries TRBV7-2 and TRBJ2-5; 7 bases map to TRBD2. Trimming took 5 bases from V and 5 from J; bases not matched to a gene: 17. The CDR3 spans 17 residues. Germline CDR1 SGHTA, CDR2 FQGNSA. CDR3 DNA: TGTGCCAGCAGCCGGATGTTGTTGACGGGGGGAGGGGAGACCCAGTACTTC. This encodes CASSRMLLTGGGETQYF.

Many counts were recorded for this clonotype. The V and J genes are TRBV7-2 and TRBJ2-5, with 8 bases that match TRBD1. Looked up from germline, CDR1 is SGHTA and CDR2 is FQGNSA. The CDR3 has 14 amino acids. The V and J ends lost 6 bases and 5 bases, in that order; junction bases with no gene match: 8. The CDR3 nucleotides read TGTGCCAGCAGTCAAGGACAGGGACGGGAGACCCAGTACTTC. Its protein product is CASSQGQGRETQYF.

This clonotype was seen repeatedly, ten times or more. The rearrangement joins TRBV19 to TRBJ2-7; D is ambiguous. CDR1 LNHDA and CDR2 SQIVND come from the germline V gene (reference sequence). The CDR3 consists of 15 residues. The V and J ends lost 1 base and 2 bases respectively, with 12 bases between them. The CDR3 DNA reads TGTGCCAGTAGTATAGGAGGCAGGTTCGCCTACGAGCAGTACTTC. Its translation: CASSIGGRFAYEQYF.

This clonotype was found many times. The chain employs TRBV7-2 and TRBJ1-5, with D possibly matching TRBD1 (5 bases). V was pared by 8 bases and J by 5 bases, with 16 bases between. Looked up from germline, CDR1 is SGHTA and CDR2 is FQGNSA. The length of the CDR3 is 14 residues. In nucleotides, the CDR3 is TGTGCCAGCGCCCCCCAGGGAACCCATCAGCCCCAGCATTTT. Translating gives CASAPQGTHQPQHF.

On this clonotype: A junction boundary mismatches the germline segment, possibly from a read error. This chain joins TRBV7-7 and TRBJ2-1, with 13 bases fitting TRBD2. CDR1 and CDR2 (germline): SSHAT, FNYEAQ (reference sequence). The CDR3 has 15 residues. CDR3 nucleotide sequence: TGTGCCAGAAGCTCACTAGCGGGGGGGACCGATGAGCAGTTCTTC. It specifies CARSSLAGGTDEQFF.

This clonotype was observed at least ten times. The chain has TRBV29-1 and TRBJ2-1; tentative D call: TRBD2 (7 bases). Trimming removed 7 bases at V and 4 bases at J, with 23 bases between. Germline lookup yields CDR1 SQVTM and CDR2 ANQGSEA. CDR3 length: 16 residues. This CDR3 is CSAKGGGGDGYNEQFF. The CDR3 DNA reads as TGCAGCGCCAAGGGGGGCGGGGGAGACGGTTACAATGAGCAGTTCTTC.

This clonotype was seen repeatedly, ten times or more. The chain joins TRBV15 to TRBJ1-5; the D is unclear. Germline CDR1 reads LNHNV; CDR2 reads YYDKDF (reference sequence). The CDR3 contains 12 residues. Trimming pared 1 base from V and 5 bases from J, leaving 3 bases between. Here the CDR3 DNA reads TGTGCCACCAGCAGAGGGTATCAGCCCCAGCATTTT. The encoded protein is CATSRGYQPQHF.

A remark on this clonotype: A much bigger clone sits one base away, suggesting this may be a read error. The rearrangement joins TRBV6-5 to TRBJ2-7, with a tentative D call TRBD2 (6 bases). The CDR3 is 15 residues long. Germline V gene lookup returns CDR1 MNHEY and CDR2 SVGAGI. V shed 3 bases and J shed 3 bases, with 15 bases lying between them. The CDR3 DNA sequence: TGTGCCAGCAGTTATTCCCCGGGACTCCTCTACGAGCAGTACTTC. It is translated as CASSYSPGLLYEQYF.